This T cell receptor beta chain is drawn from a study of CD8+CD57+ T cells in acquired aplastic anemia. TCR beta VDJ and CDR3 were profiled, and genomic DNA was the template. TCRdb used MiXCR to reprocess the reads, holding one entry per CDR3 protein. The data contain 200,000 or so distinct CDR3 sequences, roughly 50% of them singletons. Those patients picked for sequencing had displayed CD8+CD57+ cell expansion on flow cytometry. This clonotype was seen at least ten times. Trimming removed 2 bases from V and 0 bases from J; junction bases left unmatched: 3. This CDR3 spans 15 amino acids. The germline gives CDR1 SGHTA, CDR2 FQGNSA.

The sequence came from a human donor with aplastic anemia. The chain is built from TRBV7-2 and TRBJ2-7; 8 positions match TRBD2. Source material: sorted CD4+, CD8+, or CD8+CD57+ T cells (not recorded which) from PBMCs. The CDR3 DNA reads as TGTGCCAGCAGCTTACGGGGGGGGGACTCCTACGAGCAGTACTTC. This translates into CASSLRGGDSYEQYF.